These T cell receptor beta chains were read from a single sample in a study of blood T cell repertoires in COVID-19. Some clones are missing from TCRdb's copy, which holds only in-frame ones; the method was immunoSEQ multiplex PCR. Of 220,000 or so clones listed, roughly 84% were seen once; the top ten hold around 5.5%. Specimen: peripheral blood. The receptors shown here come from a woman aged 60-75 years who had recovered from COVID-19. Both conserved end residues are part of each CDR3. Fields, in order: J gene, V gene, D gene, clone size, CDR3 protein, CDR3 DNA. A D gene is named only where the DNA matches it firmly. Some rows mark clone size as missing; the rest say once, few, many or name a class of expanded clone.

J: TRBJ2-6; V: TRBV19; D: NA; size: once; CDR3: CASKPVFSSGANVLTF; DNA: TGTGCCAGTAAACCGGTATTTAGCTCTGGGGCCAACGTCCTGACTTTC
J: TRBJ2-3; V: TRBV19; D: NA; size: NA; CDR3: CASRGRQATDTQYF; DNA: TGTGCCAGTAGAGGTCGGCAGGCCACAGATACGCAGTATTTT
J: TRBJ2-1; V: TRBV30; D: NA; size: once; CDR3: CASASVSVSEQFF; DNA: TGTGCCTCCGCTAGCGTCTCCGTTTCCGAGCAGTTCTTC
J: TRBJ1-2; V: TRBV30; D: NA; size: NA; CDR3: CSAGASPRRYGYTF; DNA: TGTTCTGCAGGGGCCTCTCCTCGTCGGTATGGCTACACCTTC
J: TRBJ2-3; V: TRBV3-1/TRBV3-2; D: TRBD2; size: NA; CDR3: CASSQDLEGTSGYSTDTQYF; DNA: TGTGCCAGCAGCCAAGATCTCGAAGGAACTAGCGGGTATAGCACAGATACGCAGTATTTT
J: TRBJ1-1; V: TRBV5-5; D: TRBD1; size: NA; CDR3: CASSVGGTDMNTEAFF; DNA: TGTGCCAGCAGCGTGGGGGGGACAGACATGAACACTGAAGCTTTCTTT
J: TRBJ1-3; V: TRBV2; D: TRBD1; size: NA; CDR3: CASSRDRGPRSGNTIYF; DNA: TGTGCCAGCAGCCGGGACAGGGGCCCCAGGTCTGGAAACACCATATATTTT
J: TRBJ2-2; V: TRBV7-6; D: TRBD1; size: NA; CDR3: CASSPGQGGTGELFF; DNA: TGTGCCAGCAGCCCGGGACAGGGAGGGACCGGGGAGCTGTTTTTT
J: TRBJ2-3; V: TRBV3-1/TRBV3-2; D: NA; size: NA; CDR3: CASRNRTAGTDTQYF; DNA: TGTGCCAGCAGGAACCGGACAGCTGGCACAGATACGCAGTATTTT
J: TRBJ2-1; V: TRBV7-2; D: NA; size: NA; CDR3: CASSLDGVYNEQFF; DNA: TGTGCCAGCAGCTTAGACGGAGTCTACAATGAGCAGTTCTTC
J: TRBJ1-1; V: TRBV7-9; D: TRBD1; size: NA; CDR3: CASSLVGTGNTEAFF; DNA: TGTGCCAGCAGCTTAGTCGGGACAGGGAACACTGAAGCTTTCTTT
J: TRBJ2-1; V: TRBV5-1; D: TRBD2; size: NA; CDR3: CASSLGKLAGVKNEQFF; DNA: TGCGCCAGCAGCTTGGGGAAGCTAGCGGGGGTAAAAAATGAGCAGTTCTTC
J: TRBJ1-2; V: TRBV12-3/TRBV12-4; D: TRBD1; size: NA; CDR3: CASSSRGRYGYTF; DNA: TGTGCCAGCAGTTCCAGGGGGCGTTATGGCTACACCTTC
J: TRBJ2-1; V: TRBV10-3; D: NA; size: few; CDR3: CAIRPRGVYNEQFF; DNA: TGTGCCATCAGGCCGCGGGGCGTCTACAATGAGCAGTTCTTC
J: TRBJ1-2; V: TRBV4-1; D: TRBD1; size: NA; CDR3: CASRGPGQGNYGYTF; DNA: TGCGCCAGCAGGGGACCGGGACAGGGGAACTATGGCTACACCTTC
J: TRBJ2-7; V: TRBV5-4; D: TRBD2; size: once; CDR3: CASSLAGLALEQYF; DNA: TGTGCCAGCAGCTTGGCCGGACTAGCGCTCGAGCAGTACTTC
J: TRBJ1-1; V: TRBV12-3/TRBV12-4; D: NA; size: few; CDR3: CASWDMNTEAFF; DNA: TGTGCCAGCTGGGACATGAACACTGAAGCTTTCTTT
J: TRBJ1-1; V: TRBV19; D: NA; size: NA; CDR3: CASSPQGGVGEAFF; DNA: TGTGCCAGTAGTCCCCAAGGCGGGGTCGGTGAAGCTTTCTTT
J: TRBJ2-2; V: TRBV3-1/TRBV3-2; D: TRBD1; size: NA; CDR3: CASSPTKGQPRAGELFF; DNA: TGTGCCAGCAGCCCCACGAAGGGACAGCCTCGGGCCGGGGAGCTGTTTTTT
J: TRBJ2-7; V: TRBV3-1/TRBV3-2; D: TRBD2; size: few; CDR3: CASSQPGLAPYEQYF; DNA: TGTGCCAGCAGCCAACCGGGACTAGCGCCCTACGAGCAGTACTTC